The next 29 T cell receptor beta chains were all read from a single sample in a study of cytomegalovirus exposure and HLA in healthy donors. The PCR had 60 Vbeta and 13 Jbeta primers. Libraries were prepared by immunoSEQ multiplex PCR; TCRdb keeps only in-frame clonotypes and omits some of them. Of approximately 120,000 clones in the sample, about 76% are singletons; the top ten hold under 2.5%. Source material: PBMCs. The receptors originated from a young woman in good health and CMV-seronegative.

CDR3 bases: TGTGCCAGCAGTGAACTTGGGACAGGGGACTACGAGCAGTACTTC. This translates into CASSELGTGDYEQYF. The genes are TRBV6-1 and TRBJ2-7; TRBD1 matches at 10 bases. The V gene's germline CDR1 is MNHNS and CDR2 SASEGT. The length of the CDR3 is 15 residues. Unmatched junction bases numbered 4, after V lost 2 bases and J lost 3 bases.

V and J are TRBV19 and TRBJ2-1; D might be TRBD2 (6 bases). Germline V CDR1 and CDR2: LNHDA, SQIVND (reference sequence). This CDR3 has 15 amino acids. V was trimmed by 7 bases and J by 8 bases, leaving 21 bases between them. The CDR3 DNA follows: TGTGCCAGTATGGGGCGGGACCAGCCCATTGATGAGCAGTTCTTC. Its protein is CASMGRDQPIDEQFF.

This clone was counted between two and nine times. The chain is built from TRBV19 and TRBJ2-7, with a possible D match to TRBD1 (5 bases). Trimming removed 5 bases from V and 0 bases from J, with 8 bases in between. Germline-derived CDR1 and CDR2 are LNHDA and SQIVND (reference sequence). This CDR3 has 13 amino acids. The CDR3, as DNA: TGTGCCAGTAGTTCAGGGCACTCCTACGAGCAGTACTTC. Translated, it gives CASSSGHSYEQYF. Filled out from reference TRBV19 and TRBJ2-7, the complete variable domain reads DGGITQSPKYLFRKEGQNVTLSCEQNLNHDAMYWYRQDPGQGLRLIYYSQIVNDFQKGDIAEGYSVSREKKESFPLTVTSAQKNPTAFYLCASSSGHSYEQYFGPGTRLTVT.

The DNA for the CDR3 is TGTGCCAGCAGTCCAGGGGGACTAGCCCAAGAGACCCAGTACTTC. It encodes CASSPGGLAQETQYF. This rearrangement joins TRBV28 to TRBJ2-5, with TRBD2 matching 9 bases. CDR1 and CDR2 (germline): MDHEN, SYDVKM. There are 15 residues in the CDR3. J lost 1 base, V lost 5 bases, and 5 bases had no gene match.

The chain links TRBV19 to TRBJ1-2, with D possibly matching TRBD1 (5 bases). Germline V lookup: CDR1 LNHDA, CDR2 SQIVND (reference sequence). V lost 6 bases to trimming and J lost 4 bases, with 12 bases between them. The CDR3 runs to 13 residues. CDR3 bases: TGTGCCAGTAGGACTGGGGGAGGCTATGGCTACACCTTC. Translated, it gives CASRTGGGYGYTF.

V usage is TRBV6-6 and J usage is TRBJ2-3; D is unclear. V was clipped by 5 bases and J by 2 bases, with 11 bases between them. This CDR3 has 14 residues. Germline V lookup: CDR1 MNHNY, CDR2 SVGAGI (reference sequence). The DNA of the CDR3 is TGTGCCAGCAGTCTTATACTGTTCACAGATACGCAGTATTTT. Translating it yields CASSLILFTDTQYF.

The chain uses TRBV15 and TRBJ2-5; D is unresolved. Germline loops: CDR1 LNHNV, CDR2 YYDKDF (reference sequence). The CDR3 sequence is 12 residues long. The V end was cut by 5 bases, the J end by 0 bases, with 4 bases between. This CDR3 reads CATSLYQETQYF. DNA for the CDR3: TGTGCCACCAGCTTATACCAAGAGACCCAGTACTTC.

The gene calls are TRBV7-9 and TRBJ2-1; D ambiguous. The germline CDR1 and CDR2 sequences are SEHNR and FQNEAQ (reference sequence). There are 13 residues in the CDR3. The V end was cut by 5 bases, the J end by 8 bases, with 13 bases between. CDR3 sequence (DNA): TGTGCCAGCAGCCCCACGTCGAGTTATGAGCAGTTCTTC. Protein product: CASSPTSSYEQFF.

In this sample, this clone turned up once. One end of the junction does not line up with germline, which may come from a read error. Other DNA sequences in the same sample also yield this CDR3. This chain joins TRBV7-9 and TRBJ1-1; no clear D. CDR1 is SEHNR, CDR2 FQNEAQ, per germline (reference sequence). This CDR3 comprises 15 residues. The CDR3 region is CASQKIRHQNTEAFF. Written as DNA, the CDR3 is TGTGCCAGCCAAAAAATTCGACACCAAAACACTGAGGCTTTCTTT.

V usage is TRBV27 and J usage is TRBJ2-5, with 10 bases fitting TRBD1. Per the germline V gene, CDR1 is MNHEY and CDR2 is SMNVEV (reference sequence). The CDR3 loop spans 17 amino acids. The trim removed 2 bases at V and 7 bases at J, leaving 13 bases unmatched. The CDR3 protein is CASSLMGPGQGKGTQYF. The DNA for the CDR3 is TGTGCCAGCAGTTTAATGGGGCCGGGACAGGGGAAAGGGACCCAGTACTTC.

The chain couples TRBV5-1 to TRBJ2-1; TRBD2 aligns across 12 bases. Germline CDR1 SGHRS, CDR2 YFSETQ. V was clipped by 4 bases and J by 6 bases; unmatched bases: 20. The CDR3 length is 20 residues. CDR3 loop: CASSRSGLAGLNRGVNEQFF. CDR3 in DNA: TGCGCCAGCAGCCGATCGGGACTAGCGGGCTTAAACAGGGGGGTCAATGAGCAGTTCTTC.

The gene calls are TRBV7-2 and TRBJ1-1; D not resolved. The CDR3 has 14 amino acids. CDR1 is SGHTA and CDR2 is FQGNSA in the germline V gene. V dropped 2 bases and J dropped 1 base, with 8 bases sitting between them. The CDR3 region is CASSLQMKNTEAFF. The CDR3 coding sequence is TGTGCCAGCAGCTTACAGATGAAGAACACTGAAGCTTTCTTT.

The chain couples TRBV7-9 to TRBJ2-2; D gene ambiguous. V shed 5 bases and J shed 6 bases, with 10 bases lying between them. CDR3 size: 13 residues. CDR1 and CDR2 (germline): SEHNR, FQNEAQ (reference sequence). As DNA, the CDR3 is TGTGCCAGCAGCCCAATAACAGCCGGGGAGCTGTTTTTT. It yields the protein CASSPITAGELFF.

This chain links TRBV7-2 with TRBJ2-6, with D perhaps TRBD2 (5 bases). This CDR3 is built from 15 residues. Between the trimmed V and J ends, which lost 7 bases and 0 bases, there was a span of 10 bases. The germline V gene encodes CDR1 SGHTA and CDR2 FQGNSA. CDR3 bases: TGTGCCAGCAAAGGTGGAGGCTCTGGGGCCAACGTCCTGACTTTC. This translates into CASKGGGSGANVLTF.

V usage is TRBV7-2 and J usage is TRBJ2-3; TRBD2 aligns across 12 bases. Germline V gives CDR1 SGHTA, CDR2 FQGNSA. The CDR3 contains 18 residues. Trimming cost V 5 bases and J 2 bases; bases outside gene matches: 11. Written as DNA, the CDR3 is TGTGCCAGCAGCCCTAAGACTAGCGGGAGCGCTATCACAGATACGCAGTATTTT. This encodes CASSPKTSGSAITDTQYF.

This rearrangement joins TRBV6-6 to TRBJ2-7, with 9 bases lining up with TRBD1. The germline V gene encodes CDR1 MNHNY and CDR2 SVGAGI (reference sequence). This CDR3 has 13 residues. Trimming removed 8 bases from V and 3 bases from J; junction bases left unmatched: 5. The CDR3: CASWGGQGYEQYF. The CDR3 DNA reads as TGTGCCAGCTGGGGGGGACAGGGCTACGAGCAGTACTTC.

This rearrangement joins TRBV6-5 to TRBJ2-1; TRBD1 aligns across 9 bases. J was trimmed by 8 bases and V by 2 bases; bases with no gene match: 4. The CDR3 extends over 14 amino acids. Per the germline V gene, CDR1 is MNHEY and CDR2 is SVGAGI. The CDR3 bases are TGTGCCAGCAGTTACAGGGGACAGGGCGATGAGCAGTTCTTC. It yields the protein CASSYRGQGDEQFF.

This clone was recorded once. This rearrangement joins TRBV30 to TRBJ2-1; 7 bases line up with TRBD1. Germline V CDR1 and CDR2: GTSNPN, SVGIG (reference sequence). Losses at the gene ends were 4 bases for V and 5 bases for J; bases not matched to a gene: 14. The CDR3 contains 16 residues. The chain's CDR3 is CAWKREGQCRNNEQFF. Here the CDR3 DNA reads TGTGCCTGGAAAAGAGAGGGACAGTGTAGGAACAATGAGCAGTTCTTC.

The genes are TRBV5-4 and TRBJ2-3; 8 bases align to TRBD2. The V gene's germline CDR1 is SGHNT and CDR2 YYREEE (reference sequence). The CDR3 consists of 15 residues. V was clipped by 3 bases and J by 1 base; unmatched bases: 4. The CDR3 region has the DNA TGTGCCAGCAGCTCCGGACTAGCCGGCACAGATACGCAGTATTTT. Translated: CASSSGLAGTDTQYF.

The chain recombines TRBV4-1 with TRBJ1-1; D might be TRBD1 (5 bases). The CDR3 spans 14 residues. Germline V gene data show CDR1 as MGHRA and CDR2 as YSYEKL. V lost 1 base and J 6 bases, leaving 12 bases between the germline ends. CDR3 region: CASSQVWGGAEAFF. The CDR3 coding sequence is TGCGCCAGCAGCCAAGTCTGGGGGGGGGCTGAAGCTTTCTTT.

The CDR3 nucleotides read TGCGCCAGCAGCTTGGCTGGGGACAATACCTACGAGCAGTACTTC. Its translation is CASSLAGDNTYEQYF. The chain combines TRBV5-1 with TRBJ2-7, with D possibly TRBD1 on 6 matching bases. The CDR3 covers 15 residues. CDR1 SGHRS and CDR2 YFSETQ come from the germline V gene. Trimming stripped 0 bases from V and 2 bases from J, with 12 bases between.

V gene TRBV28 combines with J gene TRBJ2-1; 9 bases are a match to TRBD2. The CDR3 has 20 residues. The junction had 25 bases not matched to a gene; V was cut back by 7 bases and J by 6 bases. In germline, CDR1 is MDHEN, CDR2 SYDVKM. CDR3 sequence reads: CASTYPASGIKSILVNEQFF. The CDR3 bases are TGTGCCAGCACTTACCCTGCTAGCGGGATAAAATCGATCCTCGTCAATGAGCAGTTCTTC. The complete variable domain, with remaining parts taken from reference TRBV28 and TRBJ2-1, reads DVKVTQSSRYLVKRTGEKVFLECVQDMDHENMFWYRQDPGLGLRLIYFSYDVKMKEKGDIPEGYSVSREKKERFSLILESASTNQTSMYLCASTYPASGIKSILVNEQFFGPGTRLTVL.

V gene TRBV11-1 combines with J gene TRBJ2-2; no reliable D call. Between the trimmed V and J ends, which lost 1 base and 2 bases, there was a span of 11 bases. Germline loops: CDR1 SGHAT, CDR2 FQDESV (reference sequence). The CDR3 runs to 16 residues. The CDR3 nucleotides are TGTGCCAGCAGCTTAGGTAGAGAATACAACACCGGGGAGCTGTTTTTT. It codes for CASSLGREYNTGELFF. Using reference TRBV11-1 and TRBJ2-2 for the parts outside the CDR3, the full variable domain is EAEVAQSPRYKITEKSQAVAFWCDPISGHATLYWYRQILGQGPELLVQFQDESVVDDSQLPKDRFSAERLKGVDSTLKIQPAELGDSAMYLCASSLGREYNTGELFFGEGSRLTVL.

The rearrangement joins TRBV25-1 to TRBJ2-5; TRBD2 agrees at 8 bases. In germline, CDR1 is MGHDK, CDR2 SYGVNS. The ends lost 3 bases at V and 1 base at J; junction bases unmatched: 13. The CDR3 runs to 18 residues. The chain's CDR3 is CASSDPGGGETVQETQYF. CDR3 DNA sequence: TGTGCCAGCAGTGATCCGGGGGGGGGTGAGACAGTCCAAGAGACCCAGTACTTC.

V is TRBV18 and J is TRBJ2-2; 8 nucleotides agree with TRBD2. Trimming at V came to 3 bases and at J to 6 bases, leaving 9 bases not matched to a gene. The germline V gene encodes CDR1 KGHSH and CDR2 LQKENI. CDR3 length: 16 residues. The chain's CDR3 is CASSPLTGGSAGELFF. For the CDR3, the DNA is TGTGCCAGCTCACCTTTAACGGGAGGGTCTGCCGGGGAGCTGTTTTTT.

The gene calls are TRBV28 and TRBJ2-7; 8 nucleotides match TRBD2. V lost 8 bases and J lost 2; bases outside the gene matches: 2. CDR1 is MDHEN, CDR2 SYDVKM, per germline. The CDR3 consists of 12 residues. The CDR3 bases are TGTGCCAGCGGACTAGCTCCCTACGAGCAGTACTTC. Translating gives CASGLAPYEQYF. Drawing the rest from reference TRBV28 and TRBJ2-7, the complete variable domain is DVKVTQSSRYLVKRTGEKVFLECVQDMDHENMFWYRQDPGLGLRLIYFSYDVKMKEKGDIPEGYSVSREKKERFSLILESASTNQTSMYLCASGLAPYEQYFGPGTRLTVT.

This clone has more than one count but fewer than ten. The chain couples TRBV9 to TRBJ1-6; no firm D call. The V end was cut by 5 bases, the J end by 4 bases, with 16 bases between. The CDR3 extends over 16 amino acids. Germline V gives CDR1 SGDLS, CDR2 YYNGEE. CDR3 protein: CASSGPAGTYNSPLHF. For the CDR3, the DNA is TGTGCCAGCAGTGGGCCGGCGGGAACGTATAATTCACCCCTCCACTTT.

A note on this clone: The identical CDR3 is also encoded by other nucleotide sequences in the sample. The chain uses TRBV7-6 and TRBJ1-2; 9 positions match TRBD1. Per germline, CDR1 SGHVS and CDR2 FNYEAQ. V was pared by 1 base and J by 4 bases, with 10 bases of the junction left unmatched. This CDR3 spans 17 amino acids. The CDR3 DNA sequence: TGTGCCAGCAGCTTAGAGGGACAGGGTTCGGTCGGCTATGGCTACACCTTC. It yields the protein CASSLEGQGSVGYGYTF.

The chain uses TRBV19 and TRBJ1-2, with 7 bases lining up with TRBD1. The CDR3 has 12 amino acids. Germline lookup yields CDR1 LNHDA and CDR2 SQIVND (reference sequence). V was clipped by 5 bases and J by 8 bases; unmatched bases: 5. CDR3 sequence reads: CASSGGTAGYTF. The CDR3 region has the DNA TGTGCCAGTAGTGGGGGGACAGCGGGCTACACCTTC.